This T cell receptor (beta chain) was observed in a study of T cells after yellow fever vaccination. Overall study findings and caveats: Though it reached lower strength, the secondary response hit its peak faster, day 5 versus 15.

TCRdb used MiXCR to reprocess the 5' RACE reads, holding one entry per CDR3 protein. This table has 500,000 to 650,000 distinct CDR3 sequences, approximately 13% appearing once. To note about this clonotype: Its antigen is as yet unknown.

The source was PBMCs, collected on the day of the yellow fever booster vaccination. The receptor comes from a man aged 30 to 39 who received the YFV17D yellow fever vaccine.

CDR3: CASSLYGTSGRNYNEQFF. In DNA form, the CDR3 reads TGTGCCAGCAGCTTATATGGGACTAGCGGGAGGAATTACAATGAGCAGTTCTTC. The V call is TRBV11-1, the J call TRBJ2-1, with TRBD2 matching 15 bases. This CDR3 is built from 18 residues. The J segment lost 4 bases and the V segment lost 2 bases, leaving 6 bases of the junction unmatched. The germline gives CDR1 SGHAT, CDR2 FQDESV (reference sequence).